This is a list of T cell receptor beta chains from one sample in a study of technical replicates of blood from a few donors. TCRdb's table, derived via immunoSEQ multiplex PCR, lists solely in-frame clones and lacks some. The sample holds 70,000 to 95,000 clones, approximately 92% seen once. The sample taken for sequencing was T cells isolated from PBMCs. The receptors come from a human donor in good health. Some clones in this sample may be carry-over from other donors' samples. CDR3s include the opening cysteine and the closing phenylalanine or tryptophan. D genes are given only for firm matches. Size is omitted from some rows. Given values are once, few, many or a class for expanded clones.

clone size,J gene,V gene,D gene,CDR3 DNA,CDR3 protein
NA,TRBJ2-7,TRBV7-2,NA,TGTGCCAGCAGGACAATGGGCTACGAGCAGTACTTC,CASRTMGYEQYF
NA,TRBJ2-7,TRBV7-2,NA,TGTGCCAGCAGCTTATCGGGGTACGAGCAGTACTTC,CASSLSGYEQYF
NA,TRBJ2-7,TRBV9,TRBD2,TGTGCCAGCAGCGTTCGGACTAGCGGCGAGCAGTACTTC,CASSVRTSGEQYF
NA,TRBJ1-5,TRBV12-2,NA,TGTGCAAGTCGCTTGGGGACAGGGTTGGGTCAGCCCCAGCATTTT,CASRLGTGLGQPQHF
NA,TRBJ1-2,TRBV28,NA,TGTGCCACCACGGACGGGGACTATGGCTACACCTTC,CATTDGDYGYTF
NA,TRBJ1-2,TRBV25-1,TRBD1,TGTGCCAGCAGTGCCGGGACAGGGGAGGGCTACACCTTC,CASSAGTGEGYTF
NA,TRBJ2-1,TRBV4-3,NA,TGCGCCAGCAGCCAAGATCAGGGTATGTACTCCTACAATGAGCAGTTCTTC,CASSQDQGMYSYNEQFF
once,TRBJ2-5,TRBV19,NA,TGTGCCAGTAGTCCCGGAGGGGAAGGAGTAAAAGAGACCCAGTACTTC,CASSPGGEGVKETQYF
NA,TRBJ1-5,TRBV4-1,NA,TGCGCCAGCAGCCAAGTCAGGCAGGGTTTAAGTGATCAGCCCCAGCATTTT,CASSQVRQGLSDQPQHF
NA,TRBJ2-7,TRBV7-2,NA,TGTGCCAGCAGCTTAGTTGCCAGGGGCTACGAGCAGTACTTC,CASSLVARGYEQYF
NA,TRBJ2-1,TRBV7-6,TRBD2,TGTGCCAGCAGCTTAGTATTTGTTAGCGGGAGAGGCGGCGATGAGCAGTTCTTC,CASSLVFVSGRGGDEQFF
NA,TRBJ1-2,TRBV2,NA,TGTGCCAGCATAGAAGGGCAGGGGACTAACTATGGCTACACCTTC,CASIEGQGTNYGYTF
NA,TRBJ1-1,TRBV6-5,TRBD1,TGTGCCAGCAGTTACTTCGGGACAGGGCGGAATGAAGCTTTCTTT,CASSYFGTGRNEAFF
NA,TRBJ2-7,TRBV19,TRBD2,TGTGCCAGTAGTCCATGGACTAGCGGGGTTTACGAGCAGTACTTC,CASSPWTSGVYEQYF
NA,TRBJ2-7,TRBV28,TRBD1,TGTGCCAGCAGTACGGGACAGGGGTACGAGCAGTACTTC,CASSTGQGYEQYF
NA,TRBJ2-7,TRBV4-1,TRBD2,TGCGCCAGCAGCCAAGTGGGGGGGAGAGGTCACGAGCAGTACTTC,CASSQVGGRGHEQYF
NA,TRBJ2-2,TRBV7-6,TRBD2,TGTGCCAGCAGCCCTGACGGGGGGATAGGAGGGGAGCTGTTTTTT,CASSPDGGIGGELFF
NA,TRBJ2-7,TRBV30,TRBD1,TGTGCCTGGAGTCCGGGACAGGGTTCCGAGCAGTACTTC,CAWSPGQGSEQYF
NA,TRBJ1-2,TRBV27,NA,TGTGCCAGCAGTCCCCCCGGGTATAACTATGGCTACACCTTC,CASSPPGYNYGYTF
NA,TRBJ2-2,TRBV5-1,NA,TGCGCCACCCCTTCTAAGACCGGGGAGCTGTTTTTT,CATPSKTGELFF
NA,TRBJ2-1,TRBV6-6,TRBD2,TGTGCCAGCAGTACTAGCGAACGGGGAGGCTCGAATGAGCAGTTCTTC,CASSTSERGGSNEQFF
NA,TRBJ2-7,TRBV18,NA,TGTGCCAGCTCACCAAGACAGGCAGCCTACGAGCAGTACTTC,CASSPRQAAYEQYF
NA,TRBJ1-4,TRBV6-6,NA,TGTGCCAGCAGTTACGGGACACTCCATGAAAAACTGTTTTTT,CASSYGTLHEKLFF
once,TRBJ2-7,TRBV5-6,TRBD1,TGTGCCAGCAGCTTGTACAGGGGAGAGCAGTACTTC,CASSLYRGEQYF
NA,TRBJ2-1,TRBV19,NA,TGTGCCAGTAGTATTGGAGGGGCCAATGAGCAGTTCTTC,CASSIGGANEQFF
NA,TRBJ2-3,TRBV5-1,TRBD2,TGCGCCAGCAGCTTGAAAGAGCGGGAGGGGAGCACAGATACGCAGTATTTT,CASSLKEREGSTDTQYF
NA,TRBJ1-1,TRBV19,NA,TGTGCCAGTAGTCTACGACAGGAGTCCGCTTTCTTT,CASSLRQESAFF
NA,TRBJ1-4,TRBV9,NA,TGTGCCAGCAGCCCAACAGGGTATGGGGAAAAACTGTTTTTT,CASSPTGYGEKLFF
many,TRBJ1-5,TRBV28,NA,TGTGCCAGCAGTTCGGGACACAGCAATCAGCCCCAGCATTTT,CASSSGHSNQPQHF
NA,TRBJ1-1,TRBV11-2,NA,TGTGCCAGCAGTCCGGGTTTCCGGGACATGATGAACACTGAAGCTTTCTTT,CASSPGFRDMMNTEAFF
NA,TRBJ2-1,TRBV15,TRBD1,TGTGCCACCGAGACAGGGGTTGGAGAGCAGTTCTTC,CATETGVGEQFF
NA,TRBJ2-1,TRBV7-9,TRBD2,TGTGCCAGCAGCTCAGGACTAGCGGGAGTTGAGCAGTTCTTC,CASSSGLAGVEQFF
NA,TRBJ1-5,TRBV7-2,TRBD1,TGTGCCAGCAGCCGTCGGACAGGGGGCAATCAGCCCCAGCATTTT,CASSRRTGGNQPQHF
once,TRBJ2-7,TRBV4-3,NA,TGCGCCAGCAGCCAAGATGGCAGTTCCTACGAGCAGTACTTC,CASSQDGSSYEQYF
NA,TRBJ2-2,TRBV29-1,TRBD1,TGCAGCGCCCCGGGACAGACGAACACCGGGGAGCTGTTTTTT,CSAPGQTNTGELFF
NA,TRBJ2-6,TRBV7-7,NA,TGTGCTAGCAGCTTCCGTCCAGGGGACCCTGGGGCCAACGTCCTGACTTTC,CASSFRPGDPGANVLTF
NA,TRBJ2-1,TRBV5-6,NA,TGTGCCAGCAGCCCCGGGACACTATACAATGAGCAGTTCTTC,CASSPGTLYNEQFF
NA,TRBJ1-3,TRBV6-5,TRBD1,TGTGCCAGCAGTCTGACAGGGGGCAATGGAAACACCATATATTTT,CASSLTGGNGNTIYF
NA,TRBJ2-2,TRBV4-1,NA,TGCGCCAGCAGCCAAGGACCGGGGACTTACACCGGGGAGCTGTTTTTT,CASSQGPGTYTGELFF
NA,TRBJ1-5,TRBV6-5,TRBD1,TGTGCTAGCAGCCGGGACAGCCGGAATCAGCCCCAGCATTTT,CASSRDSRNQPQHF
NA,TRBJ1-2,TRBV7-9,TRBD1,TGTGCCAGCAGCTTAGGGCCAGGGGGTACTGGTGGCTACACCTTC,CASSLGPGGTGGYTF
NA,TRBJ2-7,TRBV13,NA,TGTGCCAGCAGCCCAAAACAGGGCTACGAGCAGTACTTC,CASSPKQGYEQYF
NA,TRBJ2-5,TRBV4-3,TRBD1,TGCGCCAGCAGCCAAGATCCCGGACAGGGCGGGGAGACCCAGTACTTC,CASSQDPGQGGETQYF
NA,TRBJ1-3,TRBV9,TRBD1,TGTGCCAGCAGCCCCCGAGGCGGGGACAGAGATGGAAACACCATATATTTT,CASSPRGGDRDGNTIYF
once,TRBJ2-1,TRBV7-3,TRBD2,TGTGCCAGCAGCTCCCCGGGACTAGCGGGAGAATCCGCAAATGAGCAGTTCTTC,CASSSPGLAGESANEQFF
NA,TRBJ1-5,TRBV4-1,TRBD1,TGCGCCAGCAGCCAAGAAGGGACAGGCAATCAGCCCCAGCATTTT,CASSQEGTGNQPQHF
NA,TRBJ2-3,TRBV7-9,NA,TGTGCCATTACACAGGGTGCCACAGATACGCAGTATTTT,CAITQGATDTQYF
NA,TRBJ2-7,TRBV4-1,NA,TGCGCCAGCAGCCAAGAAAATTTTATCGTCGGGGGCTCCTACGAGCAGTACTTC,CASSQENFIVGGSYEQYF
NA,TRBJ2-7,TRBV13,NA,TGTGCCAGCAGCTTAGAGGGGGTTTTCGCGGGAGAGGGGGACGAGCAGTACTTC,CASSLEGVFAGEGDEQYF
NA,TRBJ2-7,TRBV11-2,NA,TGTGCCAGCAGCTTCGGCGGAGCATACGAGCAGTACTTC,CASSFGGAYEQYF
NA,TRBJ2-1,TRBV29-1,NA,TGCAGCGTTGACGTAGCGGCGTACAATGAGCAGTTCTTC,CSVDVAAYNEQFF
once,TRBJ2-5,TRBV25-1,TRBD2,TGTGCCAGCAGTATGGGACTAGCGGGAGCAGGAGAGACCCAGTACTTC,CASSMGLAGAGETQYF
NA,TRBJ2-3,TRBV9,TRBD2,TGTGCCAGCAGCCCCAGGACTAGCGGGATCACAGATACGCAGTATTTT,CASSPRTSGITDTQYF